This T cell receptor (beta chain) was observed in a study of blood T cell repertoires in COVID-19. Study-level background: Specimens from acute and convalescent COVID-19 originated in the United States, Italy and Spain. T cells, B-cell-depleted T cells, or PBMCs provided the cDNA or gDNA that served as material.

Trimming left V 6 bases short and J 1 base short, with 13 bases between. CDR1 is SGHRS and CDR2 is YFSETQ in the germline V gene. CDR3 length equals 14 residues. How the authors handled the data: Amplified reference gene primers provided the basis for estimating nucleated cell counts. Generated by immunoSEQ multiplex PCR, the TCRdb table keeps only in-frame clones and is missing some. Clone size and the V and J calls come from that table; the DNA yielded D and trimming. Among 50,000 to 65,000 clones listed, around 87% were seen once. Input material: peripheral blood. The source is a man between 65 and 85 years old with acute or convalescent COVID-19. The chain has TRBV5-1 and TRBJ1-1, with a possible D match to TRBD1 (5 bases). The CDR3 region is CASTLKGSNTEAFF. In nucleotides, the CDR3 is TGCGCCAGCACGCTTAAGGGGTCGAACACTGAAGCTTTCTTT.